Shown below are 25 T cell receptor beta chains from a single sample sequenced in a study of T cells after yellow fever vaccination. TCRdb reanalysed the 5' RACE reads using MiXCR and keeps one entry per CDR3 protein. The sample yields hundreds of thousands of distinct CDR3 sequences, under 15% seen once. The starting material was CD4+ T cells sorted from PBMCs, obtained 15 days after the yellow fever booster vaccination. The receptors stem from a man aged 18-30 years who received the YFV17D yellow fever vaccine.

This clonotype was counted at least ten times. The rearrangement links TRBV4-3 to TRBJ2-3; 11 nucleotides line up with TRBD1. Germline CDR1 is LGHNA and CDR2 is YSLEER. The CDR3 totals 17 residues. The V segment lost 0 bases and the J segment 3 bases; nucleotides outside the gene matches: 5. This chain's CDR3 is CASSQEGQGVTTDTQYF. In DNA, the CDR3 is TGCGCCAGCAGCCAAGAGGGACAGGGGGTGACGACAGATACGCAGTATTTT.

This clonotype was observed a handful of times. The chain uses TRBV10-3 and TRBJ1-2; D is unresolved. Germline V gene data show CDR1 as ENHRY and CDR2 as SYGVKD. Trimming took off 4 bases at V and 0 bases at J, with 9 bases between the two ends. This CDR3 is built from 14 residues. CDR3 residues: CAISAGNTNYGYTF. The CDR3, as DNA: TGTGCCATCAGTGCCGGGAACACTAACTATGGCTACACCTTC.

This chain uses TRBV12-3 or TRBV12-4 with TRBJ2-1; a possible D gene is TRBD2 (6 bases). Trimming cost V 2 bases and J 4 bases, with 12 bases left between them. This CDR3 comprises 15 residues. The CDR3, as DNA: TGTGCCAGCAGTTTATACGCGGGGACTTACAATGAGCAGTTCTTC. It is translated as CASSLYAGTYNEQFF.

This clonotype was detected only a few times. V is TRBV18 and J is TRBJ2-3, with 8 bases lining up with TRBD1. The germline CDR1 and CDR2 sequences are KGHSH and LQKENI. V shed 5 bases, J shed 2 bases, and the junction held 9 bases outside the gene matches. This CDR3 spans 16 amino acids. CDR3 sequence reads: CASSTMTGELTDTQYF. In nucleotides, the CDR3 is TGTGCCAGCTCAACAATGACAGGGGAACTCACAGATACGCAGTATTTT.

The chain joins TRBV6-4 to TRBJ2-3, with TRBD1 matching 7 bases. V shed 4 bases and J 7 bases; nucleotides not matched to a gene: 8. This CDR3 is built from 14 residues. The germline V gene has CDR1 MRHNA and CDR2 SNTAGT. The CDR3 nucleotides read TGTGCCAGCAGTGTCGAGGGGGCTAGTAATACGCAGTATTTT. Amino acids: CASSVEGASNTQYF.

This clonotype has at least ten counts. The chain joins TRBV6-5 to TRBJ2-7; D is unresolved. Between the trimmed V and J ends, which lost 10 bases and 0 bases, there was a span of 7 bases. The CDR3 runs to 11 residues. In germline, CDR1 is MNHEY, CDR2 SVGAGI. This CDR3 is CATRSSYEQYF. CDR3 sequence (DNA): TGTGCCACCCGGAGCTCCTACGAGCAGTACTTC.

This chain connects TRBV7-2 to TRBJ2-7; maybe TRBD1 (6 bases). The V gene lost 5 bases and the J gene lost 2 bases, with 13 bases spanning the gap. This CDR3 is 14 amino acids long. From germline, CDR1 is SGHTA and CDR2 FQGNSA. CDR3 nucleotide sequence: TGTGCCAGCAGCCGGACAGCGAGCCCCTACGAGCAGTACTTC. Its protein product is CASSRTASPYEQYF.

This chain uses TRBV5-1 with TRBJ2-7; 8 nucleotides align to TRBD2. The CDR3 is made up of 16 amino acids. After removal of 4 bases from V and 6 bases from J, the junction contained 15 bases not matched to a gene. Germline V gene lookup returns CDR1 SGHRS and CDR2 YFSETQ. Here the CDR3 DNA reads TGCGCCAGCAGCAAGGAGTTGGGGACTAGTTGGGGCGAGCAGTACTTC. This sequence encodes CASSKELGTSWGEQYF.

There are many counts of this clonotype. The CDR3, as DNA: TGTGCCACCAGTGTTCTTGGGTACGGCTACACCTTC. Amino acid sequence: CATSVLGYGYTF. J is TRBJ1-2 and V is TRBV24-1, with no clear D. Germline values: CDR1 KGHDR, CDR2 SFDVKD. V dropped 5 bases and J dropped 8 bases, with 11 bases sitting between them. CDR3 size: 12 residues.

The chain employs TRBV7-9 and TRBJ2-7; no firm D call. Per the germline V gene, CDR1 is SEHNR and CDR2 is FQNEAQ (reference sequence). This CDR3 is 12 amino acids long. V lost 4 bases and J 3 bases, leaving 7 bases between the germline ends. CDR3 nucleotides: TGTGCCAGCAGCTCAGTGGGCTACGAGCAGTACTTC. Translation: CASSSVGYEQYF.

This clonotype showed up many times. This chain joins TRBV15 and TRBJ2-1; D is ambiguous. The CDR3 totals 12 residues. Trimming took off 0 bases at V and 7 bases at J, with 4 bases between the two ends. CDR1 LNHNV and CDR2 YYDKDF come from the germline V gene (reference sequence). The CDR3 region is CATSRDWNEQFF. The CDR3 DNA follows: TGTGCCACCAGCAGAGATTGGAATGAGCAGTTCTTC.

Only a few counts were recorded for this clonotype. The chain employs TRBV10-1 and TRBJ2-3; the match to TRBD2 covers 12 bases. The germline CDR1 and CDR2 sequences are WNHNN and SYGVQD (reference sequence). J gave up 5 bases and V 2 bases, and 11 bases lay outside the gene matches. This CDR3 region has 18 residues. The CDR3, as DNA: TGCGCCAGCAGTGAGGCTTTACTAGCGGGGGGAGGAAGAGATACGCAGTATTTT. Protein sequence: CASSEALLAGGGRDTQYF.

The chain couples TRBV13 to TRBJ2-7, with D perhaps TRBD2 (6 bases). Looked up from germline, CDR1 is PRHDT and CDR2 is FYEKMQ (reference sequence). The CDR3 spans 13 residues. V shed 0 bases and J shed 6 bases, with 9 bases lying between them. CDR3 nucleotide sequence: TGTGCCAGCAGCTTAGGGCGGGACGGCGAGCAGTACTTC. Its protein is CASSLGRDGEQYF.

This clonotype turned up a few times. The genes are TRBV4-3 and TRBJ1-6; D is ambiguous. Germline V gene sequence: CDR1 LGHNA, CDR2 YSLEER. Trimming left V 0 bases short and J 9 bases short, with 15 bases between. The CDR3 is made up of 16 amino acids. In DNA, the CDR3 is TGCGCCAGCAGCCAAGATCTGAGGACCGACGGTTCACCCCTCCACTTT. This gives the protein CASSQDLRTDGSPLHF.

The chain has TRBV5-1 and TRBJ2-5; TRBD2 agrees at 10 bases. V was clipped by 4 bases and J by 4 bases; unmatched bases: 7. This CDR3 comprises 15 residues. Per the germline V gene, CDR1 is SGHRS and CDR2 is YFSETQ. CDR3 nucleotide sequence: TGCGCCAGCAGCACGGGACTAGCGAGAGGAGAGACCCAGTACTTC. Its translation is CASSTGLARGETQYF.

This clonotype was seen a few times. The chain combines TRBV6-1 with TRBJ1-5; 7 bases map to TRBD1. Germline CDR1 and CDR2: MNHNS and SASEGT. The CDR3 has 15 amino acids. Losses at the gene ends were 5 bases for V and 2 bases for J; bases not matched to a gene: 6. The CDR3 DNA is TGTGCCAGCAGTCAGGGGGTAACGGGCAATCAGCCCCAGCATTTT. Translating gives CASSQGVTGNQPQHF.

This clonotype was recorded a few times. The chain links TRBV7-6 to TRBJ2-1; D gene uncertain. CDR1 and CDR2 (germline): SGHVS, FNYEAQ. The ends were cut back, 4 bases at V and 6 bases at J, with 7 bases in the middle. This CDR3 has 12 amino acids. DNA of the CDR3: TGTGCCAGCAGCTCATATTCCAATGAGCAGTTCTTC. It translates to CASSSYSNEQFF.

J is TRBJ1-6 and V is TRBV6-5, with D unclear. The germline CDR1 and CDR2 sequences are MNHEY and SVGAGI. V dropped 0 bases and J dropped 6 bases, with 9 bases sitting between them. The CDR3 extends over 15 amino acids. The CDR3 DNA sequence: TGTGCCAGCAGTTACTCGACTTCACCTAATTCACCCCTCCACTTT. Amino acid sequence: CASSYSTSPNSPLHF.

This clonotype was counted between two and nine times. The chain uses TRBV7-2 and TRBJ1-4; the match to TRBD1 covers 7 bases. The V gene end was trimmed by 4 bases and the J gene end by 7 bases; junction bases not matched to a gene: 9. CDR1 and CDR2 (germline): SGHTA, FQGNSA. The length of the CDR3 is 15 residues. This chain's CDR3 is CASSSSTGWAEKLFF. The CDR3 DNA sequence: TGTGCCAGCAGCTCATCGACAGGGTGGGCTGAAAAACTGTTTTTT.

This chain links TRBV5-1 with TRBJ2-3; D perhaps matches TRBD2 (6 bases). Germline lookup yields CDR1 SGHRS and CDR2 YFSETQ. V was shortened by 3 bases and J by 4 bases, with 18 bases between the two germline ends. The CDR3 sequence is 16 residues long. CDR3 bases: TGCGCCAGCAGCTCGACCGGGCGGGGTCGGGCAGATACGCAGTATTTT. This sequence encodes CASSSTGRGRADTQYF. Supplemented by reference TRBV5-1 and TRBJ2-3, the full variable domain reads KAGVTQTPRYLIKTRGQQVTLSCSPISGHRSVSWYQQTPGQGLQFLFEYFSETQRNKGNFPGRFSGRQFSNSRSEMNVSTLELGDSALYLCASSSTGRGRADTQYFGPGTRLTVL.

The V call is TRBV24-1, the J call TRBJ2-2; 9 bases are a match to TRBD1. The V gene's germline CDR1 is KGHDR and CDR2 SFDVKD. The CDR3 runs to 14 residues. Germline trimming cut 9 bases from V and 6 bases from J; bases unmatched to any gene: 7. The CDR3 region is CATASTGGAGELFF. The CDR3 DNA reads TGTGCCACCGCCTCGACAGGGGGAGCCGGGGAGCTGTTTTTT.

In its sample, this clonotype was seen a few times. A junction boundary mismatches the germline segment, possibly from a read error. The chain has TRBV29-1 and TRBJ1-2; no definite D call. CDR1 is SQVTM and CDR2 is ANQGSEA in the germline V gene. This CDR3 is 17 amino acids long. The CDR3 nucleotides are TGCAGCGTTGAAGATGTGCCGGGTGCGTTTCCTAAGTATGGCTACACCTTC. This gives the protein CSVEDVPGAFPKYGYTF.

The chain joins TRBV3-1 to TRBJ2-5, with D perhaps matching TRBD1 (7 bases). Per germline, CDR1 LGHDT and CDR2 YNNKEL (reference sequence). CDR3 length: 16 residues. Between the trimmed V and J ends, which lost 3 bases and 4 bases, there was a span of 18 bases. The CDR3 nucleotides are TGTGCCAGCAGCCACCCCGCAGGGGGGATCAGAGAGACCCAGTACTTC. Its translation: CASSHPAGGIRETQYF.

This clonotype was observed a handful of times. This rearrangement joins TRBV3-1 to TRBJ2-1, with 8 bases that match TRBD2. The CDR3 is 16 residues long. The ends lost 4 bases at V and 4 bases at J; junction bases unmatched: 9. CDR1 is LGHDT, CDR2 YNNKEL, per germline (reference sequence). DNA for the CDR3: TGTGCCAGCAGCCGTCCACCGGGCGGGGGGTACAATGAGCAGTTCTTC. Its protein product is CASSRPPGGGYNEQFF.

This clonotype has a handful of counts. The chain is built from TRBV28 and TRBJ1-1; D remains unclear. The V gene lost 3 bases and the J gene lost 7 bases, with 9 bases spanning the gap. Germline V gene sequence: CDR1 MDHEN, CDR2 SYDVKM. The CDR3 sequence is 12 residues long. The CDR3 sequence: CASSFGRSEAFF. CDR3 nucleotide sequence: TGTGCCAGCAGTTTCGGTCGGAGTGAAGCTTTCTTT.